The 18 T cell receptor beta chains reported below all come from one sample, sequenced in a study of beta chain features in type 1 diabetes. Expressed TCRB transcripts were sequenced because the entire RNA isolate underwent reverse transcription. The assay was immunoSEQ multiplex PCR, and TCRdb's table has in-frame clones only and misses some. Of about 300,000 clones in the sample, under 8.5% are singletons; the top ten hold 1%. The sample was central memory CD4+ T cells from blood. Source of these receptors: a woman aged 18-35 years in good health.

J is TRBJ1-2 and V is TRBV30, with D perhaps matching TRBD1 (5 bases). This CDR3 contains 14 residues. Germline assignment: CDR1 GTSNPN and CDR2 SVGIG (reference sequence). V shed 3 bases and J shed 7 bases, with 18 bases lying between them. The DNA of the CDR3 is TGTGCCTGGAGCCCGTCAGGTACAGGATTTGGCTACACCTTC. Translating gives CAWSPSGTGFGYTF. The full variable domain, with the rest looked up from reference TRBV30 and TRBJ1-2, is SQTIHQWPATLVQPVGSPLSLECTVEGTSNPNLYWYRQAAGRGLQLLFYSVGIGQISSEVPQNLSASRPQDRQFILSSKKLLLSDSGFYLCAWSPSGTGFGYTFGSGTRLTVV.

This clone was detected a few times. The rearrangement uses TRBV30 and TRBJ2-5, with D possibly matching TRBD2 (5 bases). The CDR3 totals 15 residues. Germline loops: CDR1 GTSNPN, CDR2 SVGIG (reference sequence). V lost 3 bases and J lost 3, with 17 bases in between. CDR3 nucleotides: TGTGCCTGGAGGTTCTTTTGGACTTCAAAAGAGACCCAGTACTTC. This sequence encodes CAWRFFWTSKETQYF.

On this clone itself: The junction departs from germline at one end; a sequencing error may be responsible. CDR3 sequence: CAISAGGPDTQYF. The CDR3 DNA is TGTGCCATCAGTGCGGGGGGCCCAGATACGCAGTATTTT. The chain couples TRBV6-5 to TRBJ2-3; 8 positions agree with TRBD2. CDR3 size: 13 residues. CDR1 is MNHEY, CDR2 SVGAGI, per germline.

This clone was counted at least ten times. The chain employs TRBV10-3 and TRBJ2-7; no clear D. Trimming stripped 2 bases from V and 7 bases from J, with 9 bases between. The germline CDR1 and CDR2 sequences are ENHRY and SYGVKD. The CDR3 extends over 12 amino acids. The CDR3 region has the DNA TGTGCCATCAGTGAGAGTCCCGGGGAGCAGTACGTC. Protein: CAISESPGEQYV.

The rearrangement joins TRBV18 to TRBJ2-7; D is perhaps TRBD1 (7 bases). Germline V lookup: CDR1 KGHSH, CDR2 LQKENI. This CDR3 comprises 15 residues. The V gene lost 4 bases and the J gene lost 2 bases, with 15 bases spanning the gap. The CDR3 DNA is TGTGCCAGCTCACGGCGGGGACAGCAGGCCTACGAGCAGTACTTC. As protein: CASSRRGQQAYEQYF.

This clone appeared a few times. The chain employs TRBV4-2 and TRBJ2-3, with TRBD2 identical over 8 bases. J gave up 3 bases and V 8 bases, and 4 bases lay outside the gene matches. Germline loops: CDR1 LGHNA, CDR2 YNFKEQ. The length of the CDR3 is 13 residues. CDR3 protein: CASAGGLTDTQYF. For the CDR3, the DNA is TGTGCCAGCGCGGGGGGATTAACAGATACGCAGTATTTT.

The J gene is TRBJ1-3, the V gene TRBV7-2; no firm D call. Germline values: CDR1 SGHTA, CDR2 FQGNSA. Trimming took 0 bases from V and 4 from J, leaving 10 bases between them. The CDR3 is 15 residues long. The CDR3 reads CASSLASLQGNTIYF. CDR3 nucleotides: TGTGCCAGCAGCTTAGCCTCACTACAGGGAAACACCATATATTTT.

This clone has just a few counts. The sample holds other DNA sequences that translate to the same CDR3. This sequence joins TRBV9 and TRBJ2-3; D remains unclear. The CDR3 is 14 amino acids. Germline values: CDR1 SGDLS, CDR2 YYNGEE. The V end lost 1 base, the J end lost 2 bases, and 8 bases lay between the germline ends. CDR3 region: CASSVRGDTDTQYF. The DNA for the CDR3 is TGTGCCAGCAGCGTACGCGGAGACACAGATACGCAGTATTTT.

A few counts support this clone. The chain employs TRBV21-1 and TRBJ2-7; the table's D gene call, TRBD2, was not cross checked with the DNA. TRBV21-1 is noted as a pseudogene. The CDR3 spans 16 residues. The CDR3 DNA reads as TGTGCCAGCAGCAAATTAAGGCGGGCAGGACCCGTCGAGCAGTACGTC. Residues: CASSKLRRAGPVEQYV.

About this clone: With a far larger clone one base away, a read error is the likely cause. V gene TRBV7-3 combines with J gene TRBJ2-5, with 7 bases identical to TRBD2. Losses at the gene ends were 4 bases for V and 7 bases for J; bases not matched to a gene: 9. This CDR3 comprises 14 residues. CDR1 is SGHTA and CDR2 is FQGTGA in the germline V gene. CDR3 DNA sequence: TGTGCCAGCAGCTCGGGACTCTGGGGGGGGACCCAGTACTTC. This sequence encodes CASSSGLWGGTQYF.

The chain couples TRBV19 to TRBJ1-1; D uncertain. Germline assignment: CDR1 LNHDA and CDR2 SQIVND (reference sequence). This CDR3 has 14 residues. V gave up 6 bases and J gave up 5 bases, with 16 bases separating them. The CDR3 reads CASSTAGIRTEAFF. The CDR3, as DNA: TGTGCCAGTAGCACCGCGGGAATTCGGACTGAAGCTTTCTTT.

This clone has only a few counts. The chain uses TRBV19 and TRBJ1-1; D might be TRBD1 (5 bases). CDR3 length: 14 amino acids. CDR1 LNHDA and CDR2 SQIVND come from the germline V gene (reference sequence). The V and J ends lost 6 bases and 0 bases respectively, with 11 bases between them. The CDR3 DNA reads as TGTGCCAGTAGGGTCACAGGTTTGAACACTGAAGCTTTCTTT. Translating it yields CASRVTGLNTEAFF. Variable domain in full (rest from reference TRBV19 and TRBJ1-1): DGGITQSPKYLFRKEGQNVTLSCEQNLNHDAMYWYRQDPGQGLRLIYYSQIVNDFQKGDIAEGYSVSREKKESFPLTVTSAQKNPTAFYLCASRVTGLNTEAFFGQGTRLTVV.

The CDR3 nucleotides are TGCGCCAGCAGTGAATTACATAGCAATCAGCCCCAGCATTTT. It translates to CASSELHSNQPQHF. V and J are TRBV10-2 and TRBJ1-5, with D unresolved. Trimming shortened V by 3 bases and J by 0 bases, and 6 bases separated the two germline ends. The CDR3 loop spans 14 amino acids. Germline V gene sequence: CDR1 WSHSY, CDR2 SAAADI.

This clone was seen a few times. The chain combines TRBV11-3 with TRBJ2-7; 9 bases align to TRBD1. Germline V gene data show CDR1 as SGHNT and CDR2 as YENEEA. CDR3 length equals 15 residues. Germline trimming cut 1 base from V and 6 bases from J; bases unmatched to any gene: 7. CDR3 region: CASSLGAGQGAEQYF. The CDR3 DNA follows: TGTGCCAGCAGCTTAGGGGCGGGACAGGGAGCCGAGCAGTACTTC.

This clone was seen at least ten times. As DNA, the CDR3 is TGTGCCAGCAGCTTGGACGCTGGAGGGGACCAGTACTTC. This sequence encodes CASSLDAGGDQYF. The V gene is TRBV7-6, the J gene TRBJ2-5, with D possibly matching TRBD2 (6 bases). This CDR3 has 13 residues. V shed 3 bases and J shed 10 bases, with 15 bases lying between them. CDR1 is SGHVS and CDR2 is FNYEAQ in the germline V gene.

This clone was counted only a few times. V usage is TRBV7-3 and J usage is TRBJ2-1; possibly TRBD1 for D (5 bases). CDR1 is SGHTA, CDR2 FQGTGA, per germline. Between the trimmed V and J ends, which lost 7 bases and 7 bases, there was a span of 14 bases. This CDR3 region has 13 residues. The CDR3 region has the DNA TGTGCCAGCACCGTTGACAGTTGGAATGAGCAGTTCTTC. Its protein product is CASTVDSWNEQFF.

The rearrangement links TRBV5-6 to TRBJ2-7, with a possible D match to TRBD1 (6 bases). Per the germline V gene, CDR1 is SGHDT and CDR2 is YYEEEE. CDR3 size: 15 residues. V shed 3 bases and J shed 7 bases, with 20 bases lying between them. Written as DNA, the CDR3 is TGTGCCAGCAGCTCTACAGGGTCCGGCCCCGGTGAGCAGTACGTC. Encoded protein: CASSSTGSGPGEQYV.

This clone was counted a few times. Here the CDR3 reads CASKKTGVTGELFF. The DNA for the CDR3 is TGCGCCAGCAAAAAGACAGGGGTGACCGGGGAGCTGTTTTTT. The chain joins TRBV4-1 to TRBJ2-2; 8 bases map to TRBD1. This CDR3 is built from 14 residues. Germline V gives CDR1 MGHRA, CDR2 YSYEKL. V shed 7 bases, J shed 5 bases, and the junction held 6 bases outside the gene matches.